This record concerns one T cell receptor (beta chain) sequence. No patient had autoimmune disease or received systemic immunosuppression. This specimen comes from a study of OX40 agonist ivuxolimab in advanced cancers. For the study at large: A diagnosis of hepatocellular carcinoma, melanoma, renal cell or head and neck cancer was present in dose-escalation patients. Partial responses were observed in three patients, of whom one had hepatocellular carcinoma and two had cutaneous melanoma. Participants, 82.7% male, averaged about 56 years of age, ranging from 23 to 79.

The CDR3 is 14 amino acids. The ends were cut back, 2 bases at V and 8 bases at J, with 15 bases in the middle. Germline V gene data show CDR1 as MNHEY and CDR2 as SVGAGI. The protocol was immunoSEQ multiplex PCR, while the TCRdb copy is restricted to in-frame clones and leaves out a portion. Of approximately 79,000 clones listed, over 70% were seen once; the top ten hold 0.45% to 0.7%. The chain uses TRBV6-5 and TRBJ1-2; D is perhaps TRBD1 (5 bases). Source: CD4+ or CD8+ T cells sorted from blood, taken in a trial of the OX40 agonist ivuxolimab. The TCR sequence derives from an adult with an advanced solid tumor such as melanoma, head and neck, liver or kidney cancer. The CDR3, as DNA: TGTGCCAGCAGTTACGGGGACGGCATGGGAGGCTACACCTTC. It encodes CASSYGDGMGGYTF.